This is a list of T cell receptor beta chains from one sample in a study of Ad26.COV2.S vaccination and SARS-CoV-2 variants. Generated by immunoSEQ multiplex PCR, the TCRdb table keeps only in-frame clones and is missing some. Of about 39,000 clones in the sample, 83% were seen once. Sequencing used peripheral blood, obtained after recovery from COVID-19. The receptors come from a human donor who had recovered from COVID-19. Each CDR3 is given with its conserved first and last residue. The D gene is left open where the match is weak. Rows may omit the clone size; those that give it use once, few, many or a size class.

V gene	J gene	clone size	D gene	CDR3 protein	CDR3 DNA
TRBV5-6	TRBJ1-1	.	.	CASSLGPERATEAFF	TGTGCCAGCAGCTTAGGGCCGGAGAGGGCCACTGAAGCTTTCTTT
TRBV6-5	TRBJ1-3	.	.	CASSRDFKAGNTIYF	TGTGCCAGCAGTCGGGACTTTAAAGCTGGAAACACCATATATTTT
TRBV11-3	TRBJ1-1	.	.	CAGSQRGSTEAFF	TGTGCCGGCAGCCAGAGAGGGAGCACTGAAGCTTTCTTT
TRBV6-5	TRBJ1-2	once	.	CASSLDRSYGYTF	TGTGCCAGCAGCCTAGACAGGAGCTATGGCTACACCTTC
TRBV12-3/TRBV12-4	TRBJ2-2	.	.	CASSNRAGELFF	TGTGCCAGCAGTAACAGGGCCGGGGAGCTGTTTTTT
TRBV11-2	TRBJ2-2	few	.	CASSRDGGTGELFF	TGTGCCAGCAGCCGCGATGGAGGGACCGGGGAGCTGTTTTTT
TRBV7-8	TRBJ1-1	.	TRBD1	CASSADRANTEAFF	TGTGCCAGCAGCGCGGACAGGGCGAACACTGAAGCTTTCTTT
TRBV6-5	TRBJ2-3	.	.	CASSLSGTPNTDTQYF	TGTGCCAGCAGTTTATCCGGGACACCTAACACAGATACGCAGTATTTT
TRBV5-4	TRBJ1-2	.	TRBD1	CASSSGQGGYGYTF	TGTGCCAGCAGCTCTGGACAGGGGGGGTATGGCTACACCTTC
TRBV7-2	TRBJ2-5	.	.	CASSSREGGGETQYF	TGTGCCAGCAGCTCGAGAGAGGGAGGCGGCGAGACCCAGTACTTC
TRBV3-1/TRBV3-2	TRBJ1-2	.	.	CASTPFQRSNYGYTF	TGTGCCAGCACCCCTTTTCAGCGTTCTAACTATGGCTACACCTTC
TRBV24-1	TRBJ2-1	.	.	CATSGDHSYNEQFF	TGTGCCACCAGTGGGGATCACTCCTACAATGAGCAGTTCTTC
TRBV4-1	TRBJ1-2	.	.	CASSANYGYTF	TGCGCCAGCAGCGCAAACTATGGCTACACCTTC
TRBV29-1	TRBJ2-1	.	TRBD2	CSDAMAGGPHNEQFF	TGCAGCGATGCGATGGCGGGGGGGCCTCACAATGAGCAGTTCTTC
TRBV9	TRBJ1-2	.	TRBD1	CASSERTGEAYGYTF	TGTGCCAGCAGCGAACGGACAGGGGAGGCCTATGGCTACACCTTC
TRBV7-9	TRBJ2-5	.	.	CASSLAGQGETQYF	TGTGCCAGCAGCTTAGCGGGGCAGGGAGAGACCCAGTACTTC
TRBV5-8	TRBJ1-2	.	.	CASSFNGHGYTF	TGTGCCAGCAGCTTTAATGGGCATGGCTACACCTTC
TRBV7-9	TRBJ1-2	once	.	CASSREEVGYTF	TGTGCCAGCAGCCGAGAAGAGGTGGGCTACACCTTC
TRBV24-1	TRBJ2-3	.	TRBD2	CATSDPSRAGEADTQYF	TGTGCCACCAGTGATCCCAGTCGGGCGGGAGAGGCAGATACGCAGTATTTT
TRBV14	TRBJ2-3	.	.	CASSQVVLLGDTQYF	TGTGCCAGCAGCCAAGTTGTCTTACTCGGGGATACGCAGTATTTT
TRBV19	TRBJ1-2	.	.	CASSIGGSYGYTF	TGTGCCAGTAGTATAGGGGGCAGCTATGGCTACACCTTC
TRBV2	TRBJ1-2	few	TRBD1	CASSLGQGGGYTF	TGTGCCAGCAGTTTGGGACAGGGGGGCGGCTACACCTTC
TRBV20-1	TRBJ1-4	.	.	CSASNNEKLFF	TGCAGTGCTAGCAATAATGAAAAACTGTTTTTT
TRBV6-5	TRBJ1-3	.	.	CASRDQEPGNTIYF	TGTGCCAGCAGAGATCAGGAACCTGGAAACACCATATATTTT
TRBV19	TRBJ1-2	.	.	CASSWGDLGYTF	TGTGCCAGTAGTTGGGGGGATCTGGGCTACACCTTC
TRBV19	TRBJ1-2	.	.	CASRTLSYGYTF	TGTGCCAGTCGGACATTATCTTATGGCTACACCTTC
TRBV19	TRBJ2-3	.	TRBD1	CASSPHVGQGGTDTQYF	TGTGCCAGTAGTCCTCATGTAGGGCAGGGGGGCACAGATACGCAGTATTTT
TRBV6-5	TRBJ2-1	.	.	CALQRQGSYNEQFF	TGTGCCCTCCAGAGGCAGGGGAGTTACAATGAGCAGTTCTTC
TRBV3-1/TRBV3-2	TRBJ2-5	.	TRBD1	CASSQGTAQETQYF	TGTGCCAGCAGCCAGGGGACAGCACAAGAGACCCAGTACTTC